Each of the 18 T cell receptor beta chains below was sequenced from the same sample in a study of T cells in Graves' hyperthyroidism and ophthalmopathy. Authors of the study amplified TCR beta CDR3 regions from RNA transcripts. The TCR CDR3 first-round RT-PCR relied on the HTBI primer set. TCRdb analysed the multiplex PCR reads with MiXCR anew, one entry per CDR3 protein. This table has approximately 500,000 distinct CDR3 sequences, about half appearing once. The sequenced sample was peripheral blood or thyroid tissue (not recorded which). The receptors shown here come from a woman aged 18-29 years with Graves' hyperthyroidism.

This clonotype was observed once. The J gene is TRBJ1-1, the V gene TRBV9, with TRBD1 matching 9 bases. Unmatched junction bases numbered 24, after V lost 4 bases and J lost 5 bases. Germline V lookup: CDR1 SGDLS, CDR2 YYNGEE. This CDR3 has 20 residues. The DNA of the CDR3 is TGTGCCAGCAGCAGTGCTAGATCCCGGGACAGGGTATTATTGAGGACTGAAGCTTTCTTT. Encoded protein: CASSSARSRDRVLLRTEAFF.

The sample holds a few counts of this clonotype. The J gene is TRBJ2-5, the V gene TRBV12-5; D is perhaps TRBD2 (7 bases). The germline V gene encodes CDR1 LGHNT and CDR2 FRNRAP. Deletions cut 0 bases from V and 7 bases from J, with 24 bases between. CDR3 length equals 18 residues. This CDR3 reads CASGLVPKDSSQRGTQYF. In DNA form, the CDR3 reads TGTGCTAGTGGTTTGGTCCCCAAGGACAGTTCCCAGCGGGGGACCCAGTACTTC.

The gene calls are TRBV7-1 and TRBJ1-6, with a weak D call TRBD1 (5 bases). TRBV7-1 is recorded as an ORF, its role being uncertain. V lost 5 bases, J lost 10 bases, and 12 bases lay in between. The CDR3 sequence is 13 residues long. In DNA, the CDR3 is TGTGCCAGCAGCAGGACAATGGGGTCACCCCTCCACTTT. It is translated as CASSRTMGSPLHF.

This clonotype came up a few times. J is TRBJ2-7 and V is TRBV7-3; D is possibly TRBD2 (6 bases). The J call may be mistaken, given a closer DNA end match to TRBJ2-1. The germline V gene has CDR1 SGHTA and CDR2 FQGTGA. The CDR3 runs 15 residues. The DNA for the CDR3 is TGTGCCAGCAGCCAGACTAGTCTGGTAGGCAATGAGCAGTTCTTC. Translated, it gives CASSQTSLVGNEQFF.

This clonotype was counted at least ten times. CDR3 DNA sequence: TGCGCCAGCAGCAGGCGGGATTATGATGAGACCCAGTACTTC. Translating gives CASSRRDYDETQYF. The chain is built from TRBV5-1 and TRBJ2-5; a weak D match, TRBD2 (6 bases). CDR3 size: 14 residues. The V gene lost 4 bases and the J gene lost 5 bases, with 15 bases spanning the gap. Germline CDR1 reads SGHRS; CDR2 reads YFSETQ.

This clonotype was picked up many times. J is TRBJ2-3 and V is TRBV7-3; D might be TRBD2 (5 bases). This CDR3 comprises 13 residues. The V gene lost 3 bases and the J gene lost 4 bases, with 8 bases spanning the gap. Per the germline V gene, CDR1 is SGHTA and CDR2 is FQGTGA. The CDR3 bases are TGTGCCAGCAGCTTGGGCGGGCCAGATACGCAGTATTTT. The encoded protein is CASSLGGPDTQYF.

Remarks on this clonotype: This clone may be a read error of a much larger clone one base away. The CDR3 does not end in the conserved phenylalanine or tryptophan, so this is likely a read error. The CDR3 DNA sequence: TGTGCCAGCAGCTTAACGGGAGATGGGGAGCTGTTTCTT. Protein product: CASSLTGDGELFL. The rearrangement links TRBV5-5 to TRBJ2-2, with a weak D call TRBD2 (6 bases). Trimming left V 2 bases short and J 8 bases short, with 10 bases between. CDR3 size: 13 residues. Germline-derived CDR1 and CDR2 are SGHKS and YYEKEE (reference sequence).

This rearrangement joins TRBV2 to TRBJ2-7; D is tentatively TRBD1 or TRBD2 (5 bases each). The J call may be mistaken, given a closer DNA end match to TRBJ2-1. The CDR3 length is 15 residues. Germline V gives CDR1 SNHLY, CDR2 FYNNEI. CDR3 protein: CASSSGPAWSDEQFF. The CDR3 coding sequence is TGTGCCAGCAGTTCGGGACCGGCCTGGAGCGATGAGCAGTTCTTC.

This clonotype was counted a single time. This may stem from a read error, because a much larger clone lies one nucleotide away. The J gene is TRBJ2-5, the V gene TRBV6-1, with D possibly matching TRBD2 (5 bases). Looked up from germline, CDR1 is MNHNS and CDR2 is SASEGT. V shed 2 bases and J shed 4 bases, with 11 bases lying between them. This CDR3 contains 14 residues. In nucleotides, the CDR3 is TGTGCCAGCAGTGAATTGGGAGTTCGAGAGACCCAGTACTTC. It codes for CASSELGVRETQYF.

For the CDR3, the DNA is TGTGCCAGCAGCCCCGGACTAGCGGATACAGATACGCAGTATTTT. Its translation is CASSPGLADTDTQYF. The chain joins TRBV6-4 to TRBJ2-3; 10 positions agree with TRBD2. Trimming removed 6 bases from V and 3 bases from J; junction bases left unmatched: 6. Germline assignment: CDR1 MRHNA and CDR2 SNTAGT. The CDR3 contains 15 residues.

CDR3 in amino acids: CASSLTGAYQETQYF. The CDR3 region has the DNA TGTGCCAGCAGCTTAACGGGGGCGTACCAAGAGACCCAGTACTTC. V usage is TRBV7-3 and J usage is TRBJ2-5; possible D gene TRBD1, 6 bases. Germline values: CDR1 SGHTA, CDR2 FQGTGA. Trimming pared 0 bases from V and 0 bases from J, leaving 8 bases between. This CDR3 has 15 amino acids.

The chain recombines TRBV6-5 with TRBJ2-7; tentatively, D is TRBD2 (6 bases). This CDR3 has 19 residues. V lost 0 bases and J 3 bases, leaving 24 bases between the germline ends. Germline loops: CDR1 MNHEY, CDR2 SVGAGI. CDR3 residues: CASSYSFASVEGRDYEQYF. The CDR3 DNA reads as TGTGCCAGCAGTTACTCGTTCGCTAGCGTTGAGGGCAGGGACTACGAGCAGTACTTC.

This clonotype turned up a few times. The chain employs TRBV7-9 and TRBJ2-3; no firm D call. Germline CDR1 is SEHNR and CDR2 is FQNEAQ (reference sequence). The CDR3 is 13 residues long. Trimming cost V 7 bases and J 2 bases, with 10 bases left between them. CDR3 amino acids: CASTTLSTDTQYF. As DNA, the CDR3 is TGTGCCAGCACTACCCTCTCCACAGATACGCAGTATTTT.

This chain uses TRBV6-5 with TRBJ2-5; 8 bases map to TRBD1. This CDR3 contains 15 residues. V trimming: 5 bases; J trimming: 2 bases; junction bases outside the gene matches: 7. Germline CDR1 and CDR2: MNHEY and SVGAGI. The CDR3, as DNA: TGTGCCAGCAGTCTCCGGGACAGGCAACAAGAGACCCAGTACTTC. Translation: CASSLRDRQQETQYF.

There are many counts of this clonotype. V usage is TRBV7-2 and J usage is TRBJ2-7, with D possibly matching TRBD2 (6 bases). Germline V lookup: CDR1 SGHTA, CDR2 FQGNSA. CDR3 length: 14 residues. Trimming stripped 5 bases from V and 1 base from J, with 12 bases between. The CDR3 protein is CASSPRLVSYEQYF. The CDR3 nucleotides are TGTGCCAGCAGCCCAAGACTAGTGTCCTACGAGCAGTACTTC.

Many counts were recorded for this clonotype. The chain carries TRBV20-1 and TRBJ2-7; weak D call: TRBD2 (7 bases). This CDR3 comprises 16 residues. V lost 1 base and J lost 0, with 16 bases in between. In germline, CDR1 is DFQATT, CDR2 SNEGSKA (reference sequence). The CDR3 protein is CSARAGGQTGSYEQYF. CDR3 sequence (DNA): TGCAGTGCTAGAGCCGGGGGGCAGACCGGCTCCTACGAGCAGTACTTC.

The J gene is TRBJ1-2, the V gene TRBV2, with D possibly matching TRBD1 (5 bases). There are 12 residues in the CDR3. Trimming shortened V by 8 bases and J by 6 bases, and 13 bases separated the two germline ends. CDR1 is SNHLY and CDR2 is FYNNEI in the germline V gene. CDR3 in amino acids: CASVVWGDGYTF. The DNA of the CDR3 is TGTGCCAGCGTTGTTTGGGGGGATGGCTACACCTTC. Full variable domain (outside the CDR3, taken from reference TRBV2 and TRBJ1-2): EPEVTQTPSHQVTQMGQEVILRCVPISNHLYFYWYRQILGQKVEFLVSFYNNEISEKSEIFDDQFSVERPDGSNFTLKIRSTKLEDSAMYFCASVVWGDGYTFGSGTRLTVV.

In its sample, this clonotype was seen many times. In DNA, the CDR3 is TGCGCCAGCAGCTTTGGGGGAGGTATGCAAGAGACCCAGTACTTC. Its protein is CASSFGGGMQETQYF. This chain links TRBV5-1 with TRBJ2-5, with D possibly TRBD2 on 6 matching bases. CDR3 length: 15 residues. Trimming cost V 2 bases and J 2 bases, with 13 bases left between them. Looked up from germline, CDR1 is SGHRS and CDR2 is YFSETQ.